This TCR beta chain comes out of a study of OX40 agonist ivuxolimab in advanced cancers. Study at large: Six ivuxolimab dose levels, 0.01 to 10 mg/kg, were given intravenously every 2 weeks.

This clone has just one count. Its antigen remains unknown. Generated by immunoSEQ multiplex PCR, the TCRdb table keeps only in-frame clones and is missing some. The table has some 73,000 clones, 80% to 90% seen once; the top ten hold about 0.75%. Study-level findings and limits: Compared with CD4+, CD8+ T cells on average had more expanded clones.

J was trimmed by 1 base and V by 4 bases; bases with no gene match: 6. The germline gives CDR1 MGHRA, CDR2 YSYEKL. The length of the CDR3 is 16 residues. The chain joins TRBV4-1 to TRBJ1-2; 10 positions agree with TRBD1. Sequencing used CD4+ or CD8+ T cells sorted from blood, obtained in a trial of the OX40 agonist ivuxolimab. The TCR comes from an adult with an advanced solid tumor such as melanoma, head and neck, liver or kidney cancer. The CDR3 protein is CASSPTGGANNYGYTF. CDR3 DNA: TGCGCCAGCAGCCCGACAGGGGGCGCTAATAACTATGGCTACACCTTC.